The 32 T cell receptor beta chains below were found in one sample sequenced in a study of OX40 agonist ivuxolimab in advanced cancers. The assay was immunoSEQ multiplex PCR, and TCRdb's table has in-frame clones only and misses some. The sample holds 100,000 to 110,000 clones, approximately 90% seen once. Sequencing was performed on CD4+ or CD8+ T cells sorted from blood, taken in a trial of the OX40 agonist ivuxolimab. These receptors all stem from an adult with an advanced solid tumor such as melanoma, head and neck, liver or kidney cancer.

The chain links TRBV28 to TRBJ2-2; TRBD2 aligns across 12 bases. CDR3 length: 16 residues. V shed 6 bases, J shed 6 bases, and the junction held 8 bases outside the gene matches. The germline CDR1 and CDR2 sequences are MDHEN and SYDVKM. CDR3 region: CASSPRGLAGPGELFF. The CDR3, as DNA: TGTGCCAGCAGCCCCAGGGGACTAGCGGGCCCCGGGGAGCTGTTTTTT.

In DNA form, the CDR3 reads TGCGCCAGCAGCCCTGAGCCGGGTACTAATGAAAAACTGTTTTTT. It yields the protein CASSPEPGTNEKLFF. The chain joins TRBV5-1 to TRBJ1-4; no reliable D call. The CDR3 length is 15 residues. CDR1 SGHRS and CDR2 YFSETQ come from the germline V gene. The V end lost 4 bases, the J end lost 2 bases, and 12 bases lay between the germline ends.

This clone was detected once. The CDR3, as DNA: TGTGCCAGCAGCGTAGGGCACGGGGAGACCCAGTACTTC. It specifies CASSVGHGETQYF. J is TRBJ2-5 and V is TRBV9; D not certain. Per the germline V gene, CDR1 is SGDLS and CDR2 is YYNGEE. The length of the CDR3 is 13 residues. V was clipped by 0 bases and J by 5 bases, with 8 bases between them.

The rearrangement uses TRBV5-1 and TRBJ1-5, with D uncertain. Germline V lookup: CDR1 SGHRS, CDR2 YFSETQ. The CDR3 has 14 residues. V lost 2 bases and J 1 base, leaving 7 bases between the germline ends. Written as DNA, the CDR3 is TGCGCCAGCAGCTTCGGTGAGAGCAATCAGCCCCAGCATTTT. Translating gives CASSFGESNQPQHF.

CDR3 in DNA: TGTGCCAGCAGCGACCTAGGGCGGACAGGCGTACAGCCCCAGCATTTT. It specifies CASSDLGRTGVQPQHF. V usage is TRBV6-6 and J usage is TRBJ1-5; 7 nucleotides align to TRBD1. Germline assignment: CDR1 MNHNY and CDR2 SVGAGI (reference sequence). The CDR3 runs to 16 residues. With 6 bases clipped from V and 7 bases from J, the junction kept 15 bases outside the gene matches.

The V and J genes are TRBV10-1 and TRBJ1-4; 8 bases match TRBD1. V lost 6 bases to trimming and J lost 8 bases; unmatched junction nucleotides: 8. The CDR3 is made up of 14 amino acids. Per the germline V gene, CDR1 is WNHNN and CDR2 is SYGVQD (reference sequence). In DNA form, the CDR3 reads TGCGCCAGCAGCCCTGGACAGGGTCGGGAAAAACTGTTTTTT. Translating gives CASSPGQGREKLFF.

This chain joins TRBV19 and TRBJ2-2; 8 bases match TRBD1. V was pared by 6 bases and J by 2 bases, with 2 bases of the junction left unmatched. Germline CDR1 LNHDA, CDR2 SQIVND (reference sequence). The CDR3 consists of 14 residues. In nucleotides, the CDR3 is TGTGCCAGTAGCGACAGGGGTAACACCGGGGAGCTGTTTTTT. Amino acid sequence: CASSDRGNTGELFF.

This CDR3 is CASSDEANRHYEQYF. CDR3 DNA sequence: TGTGCCAGCAGTGACGAAGCGAACAGACACTACGAGCAGTACTTC. The genes are TRBV6-4 and TRBJ2-7; D gene uncertain. The V and J ends lost 2 bases and 3 bases respectively, with 14 bases between them. The CDR3 totals 15 residues. Germline-derived CDR1 and CDR2 are MRHNA and SNTAGT.

The chain has TRBV10-3 and TRBJ1-1; D is uncertain. V gave up 11 bases and J gave up 7 bases, with 23 bases separating them. CDR1 and CDR2 from the germline V gene are ENHRY and SYGVKD. The CDR3 spans 14 residues. For the CDR3, the DNA is TGTGCCTCTTTGGAGTCGCTGAACTCGCTTGAAGCTTTCTTT. This sequence encodes CASLESLNSLEAFF.

The chain has TRBV7-9 and TRBJ1-5; D is unclear. V lost 1 base to trimming and J lost 6 bases, with 13 bases between them. The CDR3 covers 15 residues. From germline, CDR1 is SEHNR and CDR2 FQNEAQ (reference sequence). CDR3 DNA: TGTGCCAGCAGCTTAGACGGTGCGGGAAGTCAGCCCCAGCATTTT. It encodes CASSLDGAGSQPQHF.

In its sample, this clone was seen once. The V gene is TRBV6-1, the J gene TRBJ2-2, with a possible D match to TRBD1 (5 bases). The V end was cut by 10 bases, the J end by 4 bases, with 7 bases between. The CDR3 loop spans 11 amino acids. The germline CDR1 and CDR2 sequences are MNHNS and SASEGT. CDR3 loop: CATRVTGELFF. The CDR3, as DNA: TGTGCCACCAGGGTCACCGGGGAGCTGTTTTTT.

The chain recombines TRBV28 with TRBJ2-5; D not resolved. Germline CDR1 is MDHEN and CDR2 is SYDVKM. The length of the CDR3 is 13 residues. Trimming pared 5 bases from V and 4 bases from J, leaving 11 bases between. CDR3 in amino acids: CASSVSGRETQYF. In DNA, the CDR3 is TGTGCCAGCAGTGTCTCAGGAAGAGAGACCCAGTACTTC.

V is TRBV13 and J is TRBJ2-5; 7 bases agree with TRBD2. The CDR3 runs 17 residues. Germline lookup yields CDR1 PRHDT and CDR2 FYEKMQ (reference sequence). Trimming cost V 5 bases and J 0 bases; bases outside gene matches: 12. CDR3 in amino acids: CASSLPGLADDQETQYF. Here the CDR3 DNA reads TGTGCCAGCAGCCTCCCCGGGCTAGCGGATGACCAAGAGACCCAGTACTTC.

This clone was observed once. The J gene is TRBJ2-7, the V gene TRBV7-2; 9 bases fit TRBD2. With V trimmed by 1 base and J by 7 bases, 14 bases remained unmatched. CDR1 is SGHTA, CDR2 FQGNSA, per germline. This CDR3 spans 17 amino acids. As DNA, the CDR3 is TGTGCCAGCAGCTTAGTAGGACTAGCGTCTCCCGGAGGGGAGCAGTACTTC. Translating gives CASSLVGLASPGGEQYF. Filled out from reference TRBV7-2 and TRBJ2-7, the complete variable domain reads GAGVSQSPSNKVTEKGKDVELRCDPISGHTALYWYRQSLGQGLEFLIYFQGNSAPDKSGLPSDRFSAERTGGSVSTLTIQRTQQEDSAVYLCASSLVGLASPGGEQYFGPGTRLTVT.

This chain connects TRBV9 to TRBJ2-3; 11 bases are a match to TRBD2. The CDR3 runs 15 residues. After removal of 3 bases from V and 4 bases from J, the junction contained 4 bases not matched to a gene. CDR1 is SGDLS and CDR2 is YYNGEE in the germline V gene. CDR3 nucleotides: TGTGCCAGCAGCGCACTAGCGGGAGAGGCAGATACGCAGTATTTT. This encodes CASSALAGEADTQYF. Drawing the rest from reference TRBV9 and TRBJ2-3, the complete variable domain is DSGVTQTPKHLITATGQRVTLRCSPRSGDLSVYWYQQSLDQGLQFLIQYYNGEERAKGNILERFSAQQFPDLHSELNLSSLELGDSALYFCASSALAGEADTQYFGPGTRLTVL.

The rearrangement links TRBV6-5 to TRBJ1-2; 11 bases fit TRBD1. The ends lost 7 bases at V and 4 bases at J; junction bases unmatched: 8. CDR1 MNHEY and CDR2 SVGAGI come from the germline V gene. The CDR3 has 15 amino acids. CDR3 loop: CASKVDRGRAYGYTF. CDR3 DNA sequence: TGTGCCAGCAAAGTGGACAGGGGGCGGGCCTATGGCTACACCTTC.

The V gene is TRBV29-1, the J gene TRBJ2-2; no definite D call. V was trimmed by 5 bases and J by 4 bases, leaving 11 bases between them. CDR3 size: 13 residues. The germline V gene encodes CDR1 SQVTM and CDR2 ANQGSEA. The CDR3 coding sequence is TGCAGCGTTCAAGCCGCCGGCACCGGGGAGCTGTTTTTT. Its translation: CSVQAAGTGELFF.

CDR3 sequence reads: CASSTTGTGVQPQHF. In DNA, the CDR3 is TGTGCCAGCTCAACCACCGGGACAGGGGTTCAGCCCCAGCATTTT. The rearrangement joins TRBV18 to TRBJ1-5; 10 bases match TRBD1. J gave up 6 bases and V 5 bases, and 7 bases lay outside the gene matches. This CDR3 has 15 residues. Germline V gives CDR1 KGHSH, CDR2 LQKENI. Variable domain in full (rest from reference TRBV18 and TRBJ1-5): NAGVMQNPRHLVRRRGQEARLRCSPMKGHSHVYWYRQLPEEGLKFMVYLQKENIIDESGMPKERFSAEFPKEGPSILRIQQVVRGDSAAYFCASSTTGTGVQPQHFGDGTRLSIL.

This chain joins TRBV12-5 and TRBJ2-2; D is possibly TRBD2 (6 bases). This CDR3 contains 18 residues. Germline-derived CDR1 and CDR2 are LGHNT and FRNRAP. Trimming cost V 0 bases and J 2 bases, with 16 bases left between them. The CDR3 DNA sequence: TGTGCTAGTGGTTTGGTAGTGAGCGGAGGGCCTAACACCGGGGAGCTGTTTTTT. Its translation: CASGLVVSGGPNTGELFF. The whole variable domain, remainder taken from reference TRBV12-5 and TRBJ2-2, is DARVTQTPRHKVTEMGQEVTMRCQPILGHNTVFWYRQTMMQGLELLAYFRNRAPLDDSGMPKDRFSAEMPDATLATLKIQPSEPRDSAVYFCASGLVVSGGPNTGELFFGEGSRLTVL.

In this sample, this clone turned up once. This rearrangement joins TRBV29-1 to TRBJ1-1; D perhaps matches TRBD1 (5 bases). The CDR3 spans 15 residues. V was clipped by 4 bases and J by 0 bases, with 15 bases between them. Germline assignment: CDR1 SQVTM and CDR2 ANQGSEA. CDR3 sequence (DNA): TGCAGCGTTGCGGGGGGATGGGGCATGAACACTGAAGCTTTCTTT. Its protein product is CSVAGGWGMNTEAFF.

The chain carries TRBV28 and TRBJ1-3; 7 bases line up with TRBD1. Trimming removed 3 bases from V and 4 bases from J; junction bases left unmatched: 3. The CDR3 is 14 residues long. The germline V gene encodes CDR1 MDHEN and CDR2 SYDVKM. As DNA, the CDR3 is TGTGCCAGCAGTTTGCCAGGGGGAGGAAACACCATATATTTT. This gives the protein CASSLPGGGNTIYF.

The chain is built from TRBV4-2 and TRBJ2-7; no definite D call. The germline CDR1 and CDR2 sequences are LGHNA and YNFKEQ. V shed 0 bases and J shed 2 bases, with 8 bases lying between them. The CDR3 spans 14 residues. The CDR3, as DNA: TGTGCCAGCAGCCAAGATCTAACAGCCTACGAGCAGTACTTC. Translation: CASSQDLTAYEQYF.

The rearrangement joins TRBV9 to TRBJ2-5; D may match TRBD1 or TRBD2 (5 bases each). Deletions cut 4 bases from V and 0 bases from J, with 13 bases between. This CDR3 is built from 15 residues. Germline CDR1 is SGDLS and CDR2 is YYNGEE. The CDR3 coding sequence is TGTGCCAGCAGCTCCCGGGACCCGTACCAAGAGACCCAGTACTTC. Protein sequence: CASSSRDPYQETQYF. Complete variable domain (other parts from reference TRBV9 and TRBJ2-5): DSGVTQTPKHLITATGQRVTLRCSPRSGDLSVYWYQQSLDQGLQFLIQYYNGEERAKGNILERFSAQQFPDLHSELNLSSLELGDSALYFCASSSRDPYQETQYFGPGTRLLVL.

The chain is built from TRBV15 and TRBJ2-5, with D maybe TRBD2 (5 bases). Germline CDR1 reads LNHNV; CDR2 reads YYDKDF (reference sequence). Trimming cost V 1 base and J 4 bases, with 16 bases left between them. This CDR3 region has 16 residues. CDR3 nucleotide sequence: TGTGCCACCAGCAGAGGTGGTTTTGGGGAGCGAGAGACCCAGTACTTC. Residues: CATSRGGFGERETQYF. Looking up the rest from reference TRBV15 and TRBJ2-5 gives the full variable domain: DAMVIQNPRYQVTQFGKPVTLSCSQTLNHNVMYWYQQKSSQAPKLLFHYYDKDFNNEADTPDNFQSRRPNTSFCFLDIRSPGLGDTAMYLCATSRGGFGERETQYFGPGTRLLVL.

The chain links TRBV5-8 to TRBJ2-1, with D tentatively TRBD2 (5 bases). Germline-derived CDR1 and CDR2 are SGHTS and YDEGEE. V lost 6 bases, J lost 8 bases, and 6 bases lay in between. This CDR3 is built from 10 residues. This CDR3 reads CASTDYEQFF. The CDR3 nucleotides read TGTGCCAGCACGGACTATGAGCAGTTCTTC.

This sequence joins TRBV6-5 and TRBJ2-1; no clear D gene. Germline assignment: CDR1 MNHEY and CDR2 SVGAGI. The CDR3 is 15 amino acids. Trimming pared 2 bases from V and 0 bases from J, leaving 8 bases between. CDR3 nucleotide sequence: TGTGCCAGCAGTTACGACCGGAGCTCCTACAATGAGCAGTTCTTC. The encoded protein is CASSYDRSSYNEQFF.

The V gene is TRBV11-1, the J gene TRBJ1-4; TRBD1 might be the D (5 bases). The ends were cut back, 5 bases at V and 5 bases at J, with 24 bases in the middle. The CDR3 totals 18 residues. Germline CDR1 SGHAT, CDR2 FQDESV (reference sequence). The CDR3 sequence is CASSERMDAQGINEKLFF. CDR3 in DNA: TGTGCCAGCAGCGAACGAATGGACGCCCAGGGCATAAATGAAAAACTGTTTTTT. Variable domain in full (rest from reference TRBV11-1 and TRBJ1-4): EAEVAQSPRYKITEKSQAVAFWCDPISGHATLYWYRQILGQGPELLVQFQDESVVDDSQLPKDRFSAERLKGVDSTLKIQPAELGDSAMYLCASSERMDAQGINEKLFFGSGTQLSVL.

The chain carries TRBV19 and TRBJ2-3, with D tentatively TRBD1 (6 bases). Germline V CDR1 and CDR2: LNHDA, SQIVND (reference sequence). V gave up 6 bases and J gave up 10 bases, with 23 bases separating them. CDR3 size: 15 residues. Here the CDR3 DNA reads TGTGCCAGTAGCGCCAAAGGACAGTTTTCGCCGGCGCAGTATTTT. It translates to CASSAKGQFSPAQYF.

The J gene is TRBJ2-3, the V gene TRBV9, with D possibly being TRBD2 (6 bases). CDR3 length: 16 amino acids. The germline CDR1 and CDR2 sequences are SGDLS and YYNGEE. V lost 0 bases, J lost 6 bases, and 17 bases lay in between. The CDR3 loop is CASSVVGLRDADTQYF. For the CDR3, the DNA is TGTGCCAGCAGCGTAGTCGGACTAAGGGACGCTGATACGCAGTATTTT.

This clone occurred once. The gene calls are TRBV5-4 and TRBJ2-2; TRBD1 might be the D (6 bases). V was shortened by 4 bases and J by 2 bases, with 9 bases between the two germline ends. This CDR3 region has 14 residues. CDR1 SGHNT and CDR2 YYREEE come from the germline V gene (reference sequence). CDR3 nucleotide sequence: TGTGCCAGCAGCCGACAGGATAACACCGGGGAGCTGTTTTTT. Translated: CASSRQDNTGELFF.

The chain is built from TRBV19 and TRBJ2-6; D may be TRBD2 (6 bases). CDR1 is LNHDA, CDR2 SQIVND, per germline (reference sequence). V was clipped by 3 bases and J by 0 bases, with 6 bases between them. The length of the CDR3 is 15 residues. The CDR3 here is CASSMRGSGANVLTF. The CDR3 nucleotides are TGTGCCAGTAGTATGCGGGGCTCTGGGGCCAACGTCCTGACTTTC.

J is TRBJ1-1 and V is TRBV18; 9 nucleotides line up with TRBD1. Germline V gene sequence: CDR1 KGHSH, CDR2 LQKENI. The CDR3 is 15 residues long. V lost 6 bases to trimming and J lost 0 bases; unmatched junction nucleotides: 5. The CDR3 DNA sequence: TGTGCCAGCTCCCCGGGACAGGGACTGAACACTGAAGCTTTCTTT. This gives the protein CASSPGQGLNTEAFF. Full variable domain (remainder filled in from reference TRBV18 and TRBJ1-1): NAGVMQNPRHLVRRRGQEARLRCSPMKGHSHVYWYRQLPEEGLKFMVYLQKENIIDESGMPKERFSAEFPKEGPSILRIQQVVRGDSAAYFCASSPGQGLNTEAFFGQGTRLTVV.